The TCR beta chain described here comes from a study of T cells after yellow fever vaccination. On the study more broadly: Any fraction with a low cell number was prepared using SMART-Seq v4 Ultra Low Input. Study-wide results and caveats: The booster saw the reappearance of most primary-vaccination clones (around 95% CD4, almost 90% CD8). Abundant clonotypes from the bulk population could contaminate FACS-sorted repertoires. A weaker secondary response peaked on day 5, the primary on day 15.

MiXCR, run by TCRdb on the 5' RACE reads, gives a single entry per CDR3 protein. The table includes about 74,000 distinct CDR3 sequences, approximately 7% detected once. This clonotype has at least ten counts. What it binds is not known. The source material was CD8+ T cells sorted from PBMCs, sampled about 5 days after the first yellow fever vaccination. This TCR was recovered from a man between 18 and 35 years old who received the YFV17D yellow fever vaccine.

The CDR3: CAWSVRVYSYNSPLHF. In DNA form, the CDR3 reads TGTGCCTGGAGTGTACGGGTGTACTCCTATAATTCACCCCTCCACTTT. This rearrangement joins TRBV30 to TRBJ1-6; no definite D call. Trimming cost V 0 bases and J 0 bases, with 9 bases left between them. Germline assignment: CDR1 GTSNPN and CDR2 SVGIG (reference sequence). The CDR3 loop spans 16 amino acids.